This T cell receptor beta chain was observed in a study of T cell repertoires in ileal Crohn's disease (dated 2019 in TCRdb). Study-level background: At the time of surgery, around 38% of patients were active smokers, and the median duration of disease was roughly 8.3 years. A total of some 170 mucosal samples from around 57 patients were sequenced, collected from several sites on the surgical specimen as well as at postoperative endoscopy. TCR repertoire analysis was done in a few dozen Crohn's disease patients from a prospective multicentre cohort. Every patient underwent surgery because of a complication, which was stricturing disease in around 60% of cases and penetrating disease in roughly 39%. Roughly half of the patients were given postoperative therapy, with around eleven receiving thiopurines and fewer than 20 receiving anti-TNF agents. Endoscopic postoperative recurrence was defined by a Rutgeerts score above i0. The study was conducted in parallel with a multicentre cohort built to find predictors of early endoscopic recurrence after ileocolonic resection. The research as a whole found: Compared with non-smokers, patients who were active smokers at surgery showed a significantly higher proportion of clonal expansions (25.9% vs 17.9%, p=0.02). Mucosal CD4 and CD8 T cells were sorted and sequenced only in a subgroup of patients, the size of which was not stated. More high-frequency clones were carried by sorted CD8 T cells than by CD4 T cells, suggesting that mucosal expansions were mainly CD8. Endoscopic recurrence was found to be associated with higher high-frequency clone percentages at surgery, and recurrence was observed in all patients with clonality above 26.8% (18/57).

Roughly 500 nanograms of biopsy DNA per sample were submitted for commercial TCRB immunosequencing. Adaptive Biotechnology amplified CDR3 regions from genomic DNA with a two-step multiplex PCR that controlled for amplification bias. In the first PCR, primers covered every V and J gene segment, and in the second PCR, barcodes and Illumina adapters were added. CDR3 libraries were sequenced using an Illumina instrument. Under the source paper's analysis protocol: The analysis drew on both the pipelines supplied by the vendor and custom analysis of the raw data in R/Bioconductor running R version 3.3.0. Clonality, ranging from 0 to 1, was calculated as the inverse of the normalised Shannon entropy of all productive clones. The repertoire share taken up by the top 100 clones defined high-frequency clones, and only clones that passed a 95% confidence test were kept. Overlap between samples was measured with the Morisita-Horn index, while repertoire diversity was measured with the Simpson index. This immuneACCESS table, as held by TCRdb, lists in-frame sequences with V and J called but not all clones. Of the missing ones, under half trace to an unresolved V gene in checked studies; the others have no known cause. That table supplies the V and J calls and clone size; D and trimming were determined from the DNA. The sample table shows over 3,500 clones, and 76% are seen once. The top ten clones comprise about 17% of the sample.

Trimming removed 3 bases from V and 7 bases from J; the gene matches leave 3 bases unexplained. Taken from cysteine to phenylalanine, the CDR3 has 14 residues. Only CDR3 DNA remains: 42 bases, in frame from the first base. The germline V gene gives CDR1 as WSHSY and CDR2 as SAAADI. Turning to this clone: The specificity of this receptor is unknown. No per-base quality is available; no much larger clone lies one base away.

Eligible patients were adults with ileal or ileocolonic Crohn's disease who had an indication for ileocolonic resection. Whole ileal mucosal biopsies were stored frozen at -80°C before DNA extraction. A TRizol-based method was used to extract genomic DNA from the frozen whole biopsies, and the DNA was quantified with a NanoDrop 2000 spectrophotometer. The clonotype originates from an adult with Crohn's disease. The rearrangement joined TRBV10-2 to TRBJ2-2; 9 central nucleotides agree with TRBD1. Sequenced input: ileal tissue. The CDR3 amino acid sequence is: CASSEQGAVGELFF. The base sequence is TGCGCCAGCAGTGAACAGGGGGCGGTCGGGGAGCTGTTTTTT.